Listed here are 22 T cell receptor beta chains from one sample, sequenced in a study (dated by TCRdb to the mid-2010s). Cells that were CD4+CD25+CD127-/low were isolated as Tregs. Library preparation employed 5' RACE. TCRdb shows the sequencer as Illumina MiSeq. TCRdb cleaned the public reads at Q25 with fastp, built clones with MiXCR and kept in-frame beta chains. Entries that share a CDR3 protein sequence are merged under the most common genes and DNA. Present in this sample are roughly 30,000 distinct CDR3 sequences, approximately 30% of which were seen just once. Over 2% of the sample lies in the top ten. The specimen sequenced was tumor-infiltrating Tregs sorted from the breast tumor. The origin of the receptors is a female donor with breast cancer.

The V and J genes are TRBV12-3 or TRBV12-4 and TRBJ2-7; 10 bases are shared with TRBD2. The trim removed 8 bases at V and 4 bases at J, leaving 11 bases unmatched. This CDR3 contains 15 residues. For the CDR3, the DNA is TGTGCCAGCCGGGCTAGCGGGAGCGCTGCGTACGAGCAGTACTTC. This encodes CASRASGSAAYEQYF.

Comments on this clonotype: A junction boundary mismatches the germline segment, possibly from a read error. The V gene is TRBV7-7, the J gene TRBJ2-3; D gene uncertain. Germline-derived CDR1 and CDR2 are SSHAT and FNYEAQ (reference sequence). This CDR3 region has 13 residues. CDR3 bases: TGTGCTAGCAGCTTAGACTCGGTGGATACGCAGTATTTT. It codes for CASSLDSVDTQYF. Combining the CDR3 with reference TRBV7-7 and TRBJ2-3 gives the whole variable domain GAGVSQSPRYKVTKRGQDVTLRCDPISSHATLYWYQQALGQGPEFLTYFNYEAQPDKSGLPSDRFSAERPEGSISTLTIQRTEQRDSAMYRCASSLDSVDTQYFGPGTRLTVL.

This clonotype ranks as large. The DNA for the CDR3 is TGTGCCAGCAGTTCGAGCCCACGACCCTACGGCAATTATGGCTACACCTTC. It codes for CASSSSPRPYGNYGYTF. This chain uses TRBV6-5 with TRBJ1-2; D ambiguous. Germline assignment: CDR1 MNHEY and CDR2 SVGAGI. CDR3 length: 17 residues. V lost 4 bases, J lost 5 bases, and 23 bases lay in between.

At least ten counts were recorded for this clonotype. The chain recombines TRBV4-2 with TRBJ2-1, with D perhaps TRBD2 (5 bases). V was shortened by 4 bases and J by 0 bases, with 19 bases between the two germline ends. The CDR3 spans 18 residues. Germline CDR1 reads LGHNA; CDR2 reads YNFKEQ. The CDR3 bases are TGTGCCAGCAGCCCCCAGTTCGGAGGTCTAGACTCCTACAATGAGCAGTTCTTC. As protein: CASSPQFGGLDSYNEQFF.

This chain connects TRBV3-1 to TRBJ2-1; no reliable D call. The germline V gene has CDR1 LGHDT and CDR2 YNNKEL (reference sequence). The CDR3 is 11 amino acids. Trimming removed 1 base at V and 8 bases at J, with 3 bases between. In DNA, the CDR3 is TGTGCCAGCAGCCAAGCTGATGAGCAGTTCTTC. Translated, it gives CASSQADEQFF.

About this clonotype: One base away lies a much larger clone, so this may be a sequencing read error. The rearrangement links TRBV7-8 to TRBJ1-2; no clear D gene. The CDR3 consists of 13 residues. The germline CDR1 and CDR2 sequences are SGHVS and FQNEAQ. CDR3 DNA sequence: TGTGCCAGCAGCGACGGGCCGTACTATGACTACACCTTC. The encoded protein is CASSDGPYYDYTF.

Worth noting for this clonotype: This may come from a read error, since a much larger clone is one base off. The rearrangement links TRBV20-1 to TRBJ2-7, with TRBD2 matching over 7 bases. CDR1 is DFQATT and CDR2 is SNEGSKA in the germline V gene (reference sequence). CDR3 length: 15 amino acids. The CDR3 DNA reads TGCAGTACTAGAGATCGTGGCGGGAGAAACTACGAGCAGTACTTC. This codes for CSTRDRGGRNYEQYF.

In this sample, this clonotype turned up once. The chain couples TRBV6-6 to TRBJ2-1, with unresolved D. CDR1 and CDR2 from the germline V gene are MNHNY and SVGAGI (reference sequence). The V and J ends lost 5 bases and 4 bases respectively, with 6 bases between them. The CDR3 has 12 residues. CDR3 DNA: TGTGCCAGCAGTCCTCTTTACAATGAGCAGTTCTTC. This sequence encodes CASSPLYNEQFF.

This clonotype is labeled medium-sized. The rearrangement links TRBV5-1 to TRBJ2-3; tentatively, D is TRBD1 or TRBD2 (5 bases each). Germline V gives CDR1 SGHRS, CDR2 YFSETQ. CDR3 length: 15 residues. V gave up 0 bases and J gave up 0 bases, with 8 bases separating them. The CDR3 here is CASSLERGSTDTQYF. CDR3 bases: TGCGCCAGCAGCTTGGAGAGGGGCAGCACAGATACGCAGTATTTT.

This clonotype was seen at least ten times. The chain uses TRBV25-1 and TRBJ2-7, with TRBD1 identical over 8 bases. CDR1 is MGHDK and CDR2 is SYGVNS in the germline V gene. The CDR3 loop spans 16 amino acids. Trimming at V came to 3 bases and at J to 2 bases, leaving 9 bases not matched to a gene. Written as DNA, the CDR3 is TGTGCCAGCAGTGATCGAACCGGGACAGGTGCCTACGAGCAGTACTTC. It codes for CASSDRTGTGAYEQYF.

The chain is built from TRBV12-3 or TRBV12-4 and TRBJ2-1; D is unclear. V was clipped by 7 bases and J by 5 bases, with 12 bases between them. This CDR3 contains 13 residues. Here the CDR3 reads CASTRVLDNEQFF. CDR3 bases: TGTGCCAGCACTCGGGTCCTGGACAATGAGCAGTTCTTC.

This clonotype has ten or more counts. This CDR3 reads CASSIGLAGGQNEQFF. The CDR3 coding sequence is TGTGCCAGTAGTATAGGACTAGCGGGAGGGCAGAATGAGCAGTTCTTC. The rearrangement links TRBV19 to TRBJ2-1; 14 bases are a match to TRBD2. The CDR3 length is 16 residues. Germline-derived CDR1 and CDR2 are LNHDA and SQIVND (reference sequence). The ends lost 1 base at V and 7 bases at J; junction bases unmatched: 3.

As for this clonotype: A much larger clone lies a single base off, so this may be a read error. The chain recombines TRBV5-1 with TRBJ2-2; D gene unclear. Trimming shortened V by 0 bases and J by 5 bases, and 8 bases separated the two germline ends. Germline V gene sequence: CDR1 SGHRS, CDR2 YFSETQ. This CDR3 contains 14 residues. CDR3 residues: CASSLDELTGELFF. The CDR3 nucleotides read TGCGCCAGCAGCTTGGATGAATTAACCGGGGAGCTGTTTTTT.

This clonotype was counted ten times or more. V and J are TRBV7-9 and TRBJ1-5, with D unresolved. Between the trimmed V and J ends, which lost 5 bases and 0 bases, there was a span of 11 bases. The CDR3 extends over 15 amino acids. Per the germline V gene, CDR1 is SEHNR and CDR2 is FQNEAQ (reference sequence). The CDR3 nucleotides are TGTGCCAGCAGCCCCGGCTACAATAGCAATCAGCCCCAGCATTTT. Its protein is CASSPGYNSNQPQHF.

This clonotype has a handful of counts. With a much larger clone just one base away, this may be a read error. This sequence joins TRBV6-5 and TRBJ1-1, with D hard to call. CDR3 size: 13 residues. The germline V gene has CDR1 MNHEY and CDR2 SVGAGI. The CDR3 here is CASSYSKNTGAFF. The CDR3 coding sequence is TGTGCCAGCAGTTACTCTAAGAACACTGGAGCTTTCTTT.

This clonotype occurred a few times. The CDR3 sequence is CASSTTSGANVLTF. The CDR3 nucleotides are TGCGCCAGCAGCACAACCTCTGGGGCCAACGTCCTGACTTTC. J is TRBJ2-6 and V is TRBV5-1; D not certain. The germline V gene has CDR1 SGHRS and CDR2 YFSETQ. Between the trimmed V and J ends, which lost 4 bases and 0 bases, there was a span of 5 bases. The CDR3 extends over 14 amino acids.

This clonotype appeared many times. This chain links TRBV6-5 with TRBJ2-4; D perhaps matches TRBD2 (5 bases). Trimming took off 8 bases at V and 6 bases at J, with 23 bases between the two ends. From germline, CDR1 is MNHEY and CDR2 SVGAGI. CDR3 length equals 16 residues. CDR3 coding DNA: TGTGCCAGCCGCGGACTCCGACGGATGGAGAGAAACATTCAGTACTTC. As protein: CASRGLRRMERNIQYF.

The chain combines TRBV6-5 with TRBJ2-2; 9 bases match TRBD2. This CDR3 spans 15 amino acids. Per germline, CDR1 MNHEY and CDR2 SVGAGI. The ends lost 4 bases at V and 5 bases at J; junction bases unmatched: 5. In nucleotides, the CDR3 is TGTGCCAGCAGTTTGCGGGAGGGGAGGACCGGGGAGCTGTTTTTT. It yields the protein CASSLREGRTGELFF.

This clonotype came up a few times. The chain joins TRBV12-3 or TRBV12-4 to TRBJ1-1; D not resolved. V lost 8 bases and J lost 1, with 11 bases in between. This CDR3 is 13 amino acids long. CDR3 sequence reads: CASSMEGNTEAFF. The CDR3 DNA sequence: TGTGCCAGCTCCATGGAGGGGAACACTGAAGCTTTCTTT.

This clonotype has a count of ten or more. The J gene is TRBJ1-1, the V gene TRBV19; no firm D call. The CDR3 spans 13 residues. CDR1 and CDR2 (germline): LNHDA, SQIVND (reference sequence). The V end lost 8 bases, the J end lost 10 bases, and 20 bases lay between the germline ends. The CDR3 protein is CASAPGPPLGAFF. The DNA for the CDR3 is TGTGCCAGTGCCCCCGGGCCTCCTTTGGGAGCTTTCTTT.

The chain has TRBV7-2 and TRBJ2-2; D gene ambiguous. V was clipped by 2 bases and J by 3 bases, with 10 bases between them. The CDR3 extends over 15 amino acids. Germline CDR1 and CDR2: SGHTA and FQGNSA. The CDR3 is CASSLLPDYTGELFF. The CDR3 DNA reads TGTGCCAGCAGCTTATTACCGGATTACACCGGGGAGCTGTTTTTT.

Comments on this clonotype: This clone may be a read error of a much larger clone one base away. V gene TRBV28 combines with J gene TRBJ1-1; D may be TRBD1 (5 bases). There are 15 residues in the CDR3. Per germline, CDR1 MDHEN and CDR2 SYDVKM. V was cut by 3 bases and J by 6 bases, with 17 bases left in between. The CDR3 DNA reads TGTGCCAGCAGTTTGAGTGGGGCACCAAACGCTGAAGCTTTCTTT. As protein: CASSLSGAPNAEAFF. Full variable domain (outside the CDR3, taken from reference TRBV28 and TRBJ1-1): DVKVTQSSRYLVKRTGEKVFLECVQDMDHENMFWYRQDPGLGLRLIYFSYDVKMKEKGDIPEGYSVSREKKERFSLILESASTNQTSMYLCASSLSGAPNAEAFFGQGTRLTVV.